Given below is one T cell receptor beta chain in context. Its matching antigen is unknown. The sample comes from a study of T cell responses to AZD1222 COVID-19 vaccine. Pooling was applied to second doses at about 4 or about 12 weeks. General observations from the study: In a largely white British group with more females than males, clonal diversity was possibly underestimated. With dominance at 160-218 and 743-854, vaccine-associated CD4 TCRs spanned spike. Only a handful of individuals given AZD1222 were seropositive at baseline.

Using immunoSEQ multiplex PCR, the repertoire was profiled, and TCRdb retains in-frame clones only, with some absent. The sample lists approximately 270,000 clones, about 94% occurring once. The V gene's germline CDR1 is LNHNV and CDR2 YYDKDF (reference sequence). The CDR3 totals 16 residues. Trimming cost V 0 bases and J 1 base, with 12 bases left between them. Sequencing was performed on peripheral blood, taken 28 days after the second AZD1222 dose. This chain connects TRBV15 to TRBJ1-1; no reliable D call. The TCR was taken from an adult who received the AZD1222 COVID-19 vaccine. CDR3 DNA sequence: TGTGCCACCAGCAGAGATAAATCTTTTGAGAACACTGAAGCTTTCTTT. It is translated as CATSRDKSFENTEAFF.